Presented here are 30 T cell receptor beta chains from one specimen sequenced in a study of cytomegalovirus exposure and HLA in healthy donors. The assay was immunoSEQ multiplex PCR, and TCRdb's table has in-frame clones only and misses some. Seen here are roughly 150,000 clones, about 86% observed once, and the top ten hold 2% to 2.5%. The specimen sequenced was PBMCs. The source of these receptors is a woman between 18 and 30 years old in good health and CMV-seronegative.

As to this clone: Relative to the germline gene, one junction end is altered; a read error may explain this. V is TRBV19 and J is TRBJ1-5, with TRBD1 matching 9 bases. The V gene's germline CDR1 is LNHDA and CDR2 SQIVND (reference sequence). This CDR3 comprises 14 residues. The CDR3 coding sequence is TGTGCCAGTAGTATAACAGGGGGCAAGCAGCCCCAGCATTTT. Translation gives CASSITGGKQPQHF.

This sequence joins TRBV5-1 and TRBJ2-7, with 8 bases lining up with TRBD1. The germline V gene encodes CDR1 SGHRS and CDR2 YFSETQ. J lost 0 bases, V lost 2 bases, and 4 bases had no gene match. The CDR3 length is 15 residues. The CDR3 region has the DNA TGCGCCAGCAGCTTCTACAGGGGGGACTCCTACGAGCAGTACTTC. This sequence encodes CASSFYRGDSYEQYF.

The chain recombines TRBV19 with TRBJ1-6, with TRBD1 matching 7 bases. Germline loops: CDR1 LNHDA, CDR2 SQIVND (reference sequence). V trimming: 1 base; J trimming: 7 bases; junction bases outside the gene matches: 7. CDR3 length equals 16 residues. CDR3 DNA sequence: TGTGCCAGTAGTATAGCGACAGGGCCGTTAAATTCACCCCTCCACTTT. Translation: CASSIATGPLNSPLHF. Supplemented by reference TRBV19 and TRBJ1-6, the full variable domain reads DGGITQSPKYLFRKEGQNVTLSCEQNLNHDAMYWYRQDPGQGLRLIYYSQIVNDFQKGDIAEGYSVSREKKESFPLTVTSAQKNPTAFYLCASSIATGPLNSPLHFGNGTRLTVT.

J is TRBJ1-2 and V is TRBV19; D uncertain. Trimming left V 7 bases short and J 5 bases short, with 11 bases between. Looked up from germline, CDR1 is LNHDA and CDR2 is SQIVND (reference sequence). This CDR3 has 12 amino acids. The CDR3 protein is CASNRQEYGYTF. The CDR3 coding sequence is TGTGCCAGTAATAGGCAGGAATATGGCTACACCTTC. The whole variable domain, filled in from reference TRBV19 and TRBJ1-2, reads DGGITQSPKYLFRKEGQNVTLSCEQNLNHDAMYWYRQDPGQGLRLIYYSQIVNDFQKGDIAEGYSVSREKKESFPLTVTSAQKNPTAFYLCASNRQEYGYTFGSGTRLTVV.

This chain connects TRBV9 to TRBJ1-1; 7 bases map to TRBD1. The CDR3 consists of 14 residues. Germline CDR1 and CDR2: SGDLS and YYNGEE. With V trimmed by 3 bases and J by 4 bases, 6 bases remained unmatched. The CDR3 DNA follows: TGTGCCAGCAGCGCAGCAGGGGGTATCACTGAAGCTTTCTTT. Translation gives CASSAAGGITEAFF. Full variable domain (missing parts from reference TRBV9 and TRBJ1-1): DSGVTQTPKHLITATGQRVTLRCSPRSGDLSVYWYQQSLDQGLQFLIQYYNGEERAKGNILERFSAQQFPDLHSELNLSSLELGDSALYFCASSAAGGITEAFFGQGTRLTVV.

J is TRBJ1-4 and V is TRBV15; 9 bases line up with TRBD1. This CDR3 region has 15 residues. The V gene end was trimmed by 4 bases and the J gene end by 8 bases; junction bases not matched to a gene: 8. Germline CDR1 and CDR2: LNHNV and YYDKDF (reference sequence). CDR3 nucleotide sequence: TGTGCCACCAGCACCCCGGGACAGGGTAAAGAAAAACTGTTTTTT. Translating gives CATSTPGQGKEKLFF.

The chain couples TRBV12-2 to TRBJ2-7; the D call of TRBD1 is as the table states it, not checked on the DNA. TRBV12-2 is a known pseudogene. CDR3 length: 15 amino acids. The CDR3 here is CASRLGHFGSYEQYF. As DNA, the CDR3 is TGTGCAAGTCGCTTAGGACACTTTGGATCCTACGAGCAGTACTTC.

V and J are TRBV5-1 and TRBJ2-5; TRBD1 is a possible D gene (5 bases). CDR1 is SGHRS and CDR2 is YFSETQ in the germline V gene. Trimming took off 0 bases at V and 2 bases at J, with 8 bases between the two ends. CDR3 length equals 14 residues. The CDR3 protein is CASSLGQPQETQYF. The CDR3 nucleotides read TGCGCCAGCAGCTTGGGACAGCCACAAGAGACCCAGTACTTC.

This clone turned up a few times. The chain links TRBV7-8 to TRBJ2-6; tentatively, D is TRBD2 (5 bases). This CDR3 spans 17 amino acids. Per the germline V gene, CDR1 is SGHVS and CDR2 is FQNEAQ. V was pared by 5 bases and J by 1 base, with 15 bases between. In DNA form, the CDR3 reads TGTGCCAGCAGCCCCCCCCGAGGGCAATCTGGGGCCAACGTCCTGACTTTC. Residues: CASSPPRGQSGANVLTF.

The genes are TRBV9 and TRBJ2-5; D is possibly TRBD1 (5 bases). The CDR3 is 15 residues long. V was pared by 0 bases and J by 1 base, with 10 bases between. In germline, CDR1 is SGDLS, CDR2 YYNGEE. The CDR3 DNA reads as TGTGCCAGCAGCGTAGGGTGGCAGGGCCAAGAGACCCAGTACTTC. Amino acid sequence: CASSVGWQGQETQYF. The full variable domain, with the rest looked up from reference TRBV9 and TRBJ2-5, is DSGVTQTPKHLITATGQRVTLRCSPRSGDLSVYWYQQSLDQGLQFLIQYYNGEERAKGNILERFSAQQFPDLHSELNLSSLELGDSALYFCASSVGWQGQETQYFGPGTRLLVL.

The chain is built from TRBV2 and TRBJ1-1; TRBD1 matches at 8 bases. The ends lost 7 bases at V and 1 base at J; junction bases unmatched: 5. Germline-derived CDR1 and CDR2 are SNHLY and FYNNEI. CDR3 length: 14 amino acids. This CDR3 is CASNRQGRNTEAFF. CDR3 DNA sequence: TGTGCCAGCAACAGACAGGGGAGGAACACTGAAGCTTTCTTT.

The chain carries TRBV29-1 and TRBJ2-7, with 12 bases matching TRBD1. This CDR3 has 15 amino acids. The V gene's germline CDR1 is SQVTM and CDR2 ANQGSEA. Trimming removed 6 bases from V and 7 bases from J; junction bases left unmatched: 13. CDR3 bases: TGCAGCGTCTCCCGAGGGGACAGGGGGCTTCGGGAGCAGTACTTC. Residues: CSVSRGDRGLREQYF.

The CDR3 protein is CASSLDREAFF. CDR3 DNA sequence: TGTGCCAGCAGTCTGGACAGGGAAGCTTTCTTT. The rearrangement uses TRBV2 and TRBJ1-1, with TRBD1 identical over 7 bases. The ends lost 5 bases at V and 8 bases at J; junction bases unmatched: 2. Germline V gene lookup returns CDR1 SNHLY and CDR2 FYNNEI. The CDR3 is 11 residues long. The variable domain in full, with the rest retrieved from reference TRBV2 and TRBJ1-1, is EPEVTQTPSHQVTQMGQEVILRCVPISNHLYFYWYRQILGQKVEFLVSFYNNEISEKSEIFDDQFSVERPDGSNFTLKIRSTKLEDSAMYFCASSLDREAFFGQGTRLTVV.

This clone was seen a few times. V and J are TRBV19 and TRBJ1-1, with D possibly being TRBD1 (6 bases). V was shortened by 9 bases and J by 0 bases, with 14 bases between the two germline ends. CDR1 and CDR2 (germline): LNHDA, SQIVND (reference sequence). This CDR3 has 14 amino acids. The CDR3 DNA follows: TGTGCCAGGGTAAAGGGGGAGATGAACACTGAAGCTTTCTTT. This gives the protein CARVKGEMNTEAFF.

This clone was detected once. The CDR3 loop reads CASSGRTSGNNEQFF. The CDR3 DNA sequence: TGTGCCAGCAGCGGTCGGACTAGCGGAAACAATGAGCAGTTCTTC. The chain joins TRBV9 to TRBJ2-1; 10 nucleotides match TRBD2. The CDR3 covers 15 residues. V gave up 3 bases and J gave up 5 bases; unmatched junction bases: 5. Germline values: CDR1 SGDLS, CDR2 YYNGEE.

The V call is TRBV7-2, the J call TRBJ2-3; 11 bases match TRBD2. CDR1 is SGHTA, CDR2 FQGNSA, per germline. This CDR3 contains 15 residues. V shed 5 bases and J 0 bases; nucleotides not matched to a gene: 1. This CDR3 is CASSPSGGSTDTQYF. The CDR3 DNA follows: TGTGCCAGCAGCCCTAGCGGGGGGAGCACAGATACGCAGTATTTT. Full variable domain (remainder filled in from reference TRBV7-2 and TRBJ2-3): GAGVSQSPSNKVTEKGKDVELRCDPISGHTALYWYRQSLGQGLEFLIYFQGNSAPDKSGLPSDRFSAERTGGSVSTLTIQRTQQEDSAVYLCASSPSGGSTDTQYFGPGTRLTVL.

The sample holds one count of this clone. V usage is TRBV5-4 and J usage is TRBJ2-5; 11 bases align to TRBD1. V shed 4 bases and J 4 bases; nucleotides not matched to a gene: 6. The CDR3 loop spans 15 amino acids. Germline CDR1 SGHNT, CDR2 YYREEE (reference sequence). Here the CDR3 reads CASSRDRGYRETQYF. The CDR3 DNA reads TGTGCCAGCAGCCGGGACAGGGGGTATCGAGAGACCCAGTACTTC.

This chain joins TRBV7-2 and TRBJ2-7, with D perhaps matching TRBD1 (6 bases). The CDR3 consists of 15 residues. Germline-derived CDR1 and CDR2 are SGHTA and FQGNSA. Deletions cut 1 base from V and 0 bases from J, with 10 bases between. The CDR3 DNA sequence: TGTGCCAGCAGCTTAGTTGGGGGCGGCTCCTACGAGCAGTACTTC. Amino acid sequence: CASSLVGGGSYEQYF.

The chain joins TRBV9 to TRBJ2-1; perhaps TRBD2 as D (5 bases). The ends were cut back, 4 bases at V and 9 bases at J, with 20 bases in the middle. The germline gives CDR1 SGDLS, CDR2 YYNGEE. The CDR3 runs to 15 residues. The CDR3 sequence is CASSTGSLGSGEQFF. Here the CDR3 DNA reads TGTGCCAGCAGCACTGGGAGTCTGGGGAGTGGTGAGCAGTTCTTC.

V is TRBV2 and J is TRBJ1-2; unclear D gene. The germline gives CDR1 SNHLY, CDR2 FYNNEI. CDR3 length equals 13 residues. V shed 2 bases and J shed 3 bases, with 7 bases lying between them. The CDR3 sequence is CASSERPDYGYTF. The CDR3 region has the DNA TGTGCCAGCAGTGAACGTCCCGACTATGGCTACACCTTC.

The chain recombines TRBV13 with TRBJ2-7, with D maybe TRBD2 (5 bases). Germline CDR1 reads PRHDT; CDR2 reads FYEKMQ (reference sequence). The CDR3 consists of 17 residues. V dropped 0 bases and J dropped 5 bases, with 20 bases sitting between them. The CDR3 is CASSLGVGRTDPNEQYF. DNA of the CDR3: TGTGCCAGCAGCTTAGGTGTGGGCAGGACTGACCCTAACGAGCAGTACTTC. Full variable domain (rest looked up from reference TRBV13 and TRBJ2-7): AAGVIQSPRHLIKEKRETATLKCYPIPRHDTVYWYQQGPGQDPQFLISFYEKMQSDKGSIPDRFSAQQFSDYHSELNMSSLELGDSALYFCASSLGVGRTDPNEQYFGPGTRLTVT.

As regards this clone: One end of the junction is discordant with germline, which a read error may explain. This chain's CDR3 is CAISESAGPGQPQHF. CDR3 coding DNA: TGTGCCATAAGTGAGTCGGCCGGACCAGGGCAGCCCCAGCATTTT. This chain joins TRBV10-3 and TRBJ1-5; D is possibly TRBD1 (5 bases). Germline V lookup: CDR1 ENHRY, CDR2 SYGVKD. This CDR3 has 15 residues.

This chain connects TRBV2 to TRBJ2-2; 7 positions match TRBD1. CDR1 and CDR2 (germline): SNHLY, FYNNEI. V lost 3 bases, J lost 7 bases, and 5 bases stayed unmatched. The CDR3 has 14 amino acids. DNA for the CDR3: TGTGCCAGCAGTGACTCACAGGGGTTCGGGGAGCTGTTTTTT. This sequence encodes CASSDSQGFGELFF.

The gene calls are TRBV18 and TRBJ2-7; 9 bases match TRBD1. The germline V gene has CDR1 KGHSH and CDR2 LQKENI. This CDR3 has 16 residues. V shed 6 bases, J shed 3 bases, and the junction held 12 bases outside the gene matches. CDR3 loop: CASSLVLPGQGYEQYF. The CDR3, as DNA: TGTGCCAGCTCCCTCGTTTTGCCGGGACAGGGCTACGAGCAGTACTTC.

In nucleotides, the CDR3 is TGTGCCAGCAGCGTAGCGGGAGGCAGACAAGAGACCCAGTACTTC. This gives the protein CASSVAGGRQETQYF. The V call is TRBV9, the J call TRBJ2-5, with 7 bases fitting TRBD2. J gave up 2 bases and V 0 bases, and 4 bases lay outside the gene matches. The CDR3 spans 15 residues. The germline CDR1 and CDR2 sequences are SGDLS and YYNGEE.

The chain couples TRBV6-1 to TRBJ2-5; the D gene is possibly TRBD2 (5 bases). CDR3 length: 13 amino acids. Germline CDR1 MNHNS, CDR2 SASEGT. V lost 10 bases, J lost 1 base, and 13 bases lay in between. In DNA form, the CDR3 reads TGTGCCACCGACCGGACTGCCCAAGAGACCCAGTACTTC. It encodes CATDRTAQETQYF.

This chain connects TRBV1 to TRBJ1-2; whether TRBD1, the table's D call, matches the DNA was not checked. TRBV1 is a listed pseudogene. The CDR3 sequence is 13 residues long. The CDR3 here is CTSSQGGGDGYTF. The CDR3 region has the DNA TGCACCAGCAGCCAAGGAGGGGGAGATGGCTACACCTTC.

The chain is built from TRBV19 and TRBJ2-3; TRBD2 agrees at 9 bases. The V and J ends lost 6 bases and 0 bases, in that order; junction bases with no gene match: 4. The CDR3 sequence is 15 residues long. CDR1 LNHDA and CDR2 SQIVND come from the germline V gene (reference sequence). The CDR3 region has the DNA TGTGCCAGTAGAGGGACTAGCTTTAGCACAGATACGCAGTATTTT. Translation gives CASRGTSFSTDTQYF.

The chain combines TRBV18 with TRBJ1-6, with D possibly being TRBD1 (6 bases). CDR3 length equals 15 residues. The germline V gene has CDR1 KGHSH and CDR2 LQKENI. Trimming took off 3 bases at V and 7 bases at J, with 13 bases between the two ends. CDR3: CASSPATGANSPLHF. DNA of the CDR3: TGTGCCAGCTCACCCGCGACAGGAGCAAATTCACCCCTCCACTTT.

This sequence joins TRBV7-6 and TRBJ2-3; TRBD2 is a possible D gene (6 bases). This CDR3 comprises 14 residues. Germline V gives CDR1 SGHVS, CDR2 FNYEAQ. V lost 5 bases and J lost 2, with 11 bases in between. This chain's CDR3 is CASSPTRHTDTQYF. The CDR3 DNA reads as TGTGCCAGCAGCCCGACTAGACACACAGATACGCAGTATTTT.